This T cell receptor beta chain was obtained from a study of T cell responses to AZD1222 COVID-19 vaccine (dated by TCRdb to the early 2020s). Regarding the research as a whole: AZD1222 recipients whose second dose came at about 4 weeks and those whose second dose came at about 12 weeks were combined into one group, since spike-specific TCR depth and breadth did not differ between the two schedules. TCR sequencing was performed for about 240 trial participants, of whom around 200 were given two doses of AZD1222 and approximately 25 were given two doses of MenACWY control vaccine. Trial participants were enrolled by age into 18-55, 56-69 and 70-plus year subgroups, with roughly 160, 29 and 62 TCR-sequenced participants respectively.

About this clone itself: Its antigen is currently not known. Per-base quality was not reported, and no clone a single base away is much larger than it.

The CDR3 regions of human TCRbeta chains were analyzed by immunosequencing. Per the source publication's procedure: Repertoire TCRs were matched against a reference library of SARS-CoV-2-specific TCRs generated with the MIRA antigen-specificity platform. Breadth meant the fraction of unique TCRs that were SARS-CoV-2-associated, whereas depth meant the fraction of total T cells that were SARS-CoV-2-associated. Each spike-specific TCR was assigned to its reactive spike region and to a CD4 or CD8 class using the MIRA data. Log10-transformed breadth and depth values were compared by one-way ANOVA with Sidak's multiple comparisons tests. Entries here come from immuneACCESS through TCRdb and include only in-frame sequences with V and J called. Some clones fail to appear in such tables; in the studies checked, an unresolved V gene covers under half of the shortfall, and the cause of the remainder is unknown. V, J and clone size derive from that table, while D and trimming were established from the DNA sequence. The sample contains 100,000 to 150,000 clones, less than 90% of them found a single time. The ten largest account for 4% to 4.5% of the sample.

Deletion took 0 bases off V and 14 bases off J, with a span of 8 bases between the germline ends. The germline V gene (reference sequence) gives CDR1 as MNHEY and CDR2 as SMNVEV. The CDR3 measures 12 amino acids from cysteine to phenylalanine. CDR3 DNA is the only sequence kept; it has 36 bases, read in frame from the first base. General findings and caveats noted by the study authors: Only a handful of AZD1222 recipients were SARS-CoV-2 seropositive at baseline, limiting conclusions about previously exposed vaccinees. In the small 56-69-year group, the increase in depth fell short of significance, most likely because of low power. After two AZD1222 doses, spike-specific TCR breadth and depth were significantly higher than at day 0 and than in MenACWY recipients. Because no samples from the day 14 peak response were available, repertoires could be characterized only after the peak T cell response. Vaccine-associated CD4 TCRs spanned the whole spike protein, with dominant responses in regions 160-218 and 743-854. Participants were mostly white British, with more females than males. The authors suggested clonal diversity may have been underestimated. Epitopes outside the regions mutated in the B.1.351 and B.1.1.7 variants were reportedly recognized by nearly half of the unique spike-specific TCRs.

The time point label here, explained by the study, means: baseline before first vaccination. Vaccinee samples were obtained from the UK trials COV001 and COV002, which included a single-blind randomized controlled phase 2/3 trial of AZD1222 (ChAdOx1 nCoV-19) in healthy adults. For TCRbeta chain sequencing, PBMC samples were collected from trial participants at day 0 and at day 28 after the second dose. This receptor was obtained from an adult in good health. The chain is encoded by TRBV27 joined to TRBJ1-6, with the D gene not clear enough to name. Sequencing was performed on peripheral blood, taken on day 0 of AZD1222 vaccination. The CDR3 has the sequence CASSLSGGALHF. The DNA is TGTGCCAGCAGTTTATCTGGTGGGGCCCTCCACTTT.